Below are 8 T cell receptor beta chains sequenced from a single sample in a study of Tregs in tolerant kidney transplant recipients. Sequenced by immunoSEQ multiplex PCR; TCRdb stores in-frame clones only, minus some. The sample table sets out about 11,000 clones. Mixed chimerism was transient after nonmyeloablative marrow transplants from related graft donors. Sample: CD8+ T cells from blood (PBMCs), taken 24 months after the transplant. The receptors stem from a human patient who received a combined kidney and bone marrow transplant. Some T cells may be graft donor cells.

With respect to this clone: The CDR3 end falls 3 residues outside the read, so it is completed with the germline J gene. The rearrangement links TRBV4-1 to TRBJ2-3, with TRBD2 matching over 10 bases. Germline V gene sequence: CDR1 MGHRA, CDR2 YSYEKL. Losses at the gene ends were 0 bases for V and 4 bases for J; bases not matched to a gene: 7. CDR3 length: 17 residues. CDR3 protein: CASSQEVLAGAPDTQYF. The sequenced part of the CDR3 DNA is TGCGCCAGCAGCCAAGAAGTCCTAGCGGGAGCTCCAGATACG.

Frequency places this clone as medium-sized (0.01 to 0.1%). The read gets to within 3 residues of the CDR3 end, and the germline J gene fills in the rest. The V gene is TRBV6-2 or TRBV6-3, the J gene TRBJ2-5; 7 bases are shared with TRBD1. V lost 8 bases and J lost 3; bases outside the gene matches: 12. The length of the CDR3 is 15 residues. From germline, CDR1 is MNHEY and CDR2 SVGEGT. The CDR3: CASGSWDSIEETQYF. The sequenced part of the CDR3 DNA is TGTGCCAGCGGATCCTGGGACAGCATAGAAGAGACC.

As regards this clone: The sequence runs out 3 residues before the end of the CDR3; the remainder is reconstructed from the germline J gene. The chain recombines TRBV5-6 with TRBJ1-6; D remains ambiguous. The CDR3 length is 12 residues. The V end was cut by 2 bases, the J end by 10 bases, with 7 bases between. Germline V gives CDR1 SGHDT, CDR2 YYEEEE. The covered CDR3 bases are TGTGCCAGCAGCTTTGAGGTCTCACCC. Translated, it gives CASSFEVSP. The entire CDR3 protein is CASSFEVSPLHF.

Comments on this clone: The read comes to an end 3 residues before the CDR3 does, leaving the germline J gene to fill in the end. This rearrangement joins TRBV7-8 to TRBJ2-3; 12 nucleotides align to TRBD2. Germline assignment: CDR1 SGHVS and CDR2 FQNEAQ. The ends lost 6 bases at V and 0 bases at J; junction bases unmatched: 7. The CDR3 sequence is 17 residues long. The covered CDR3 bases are TGTGCCAGCAGTCTGGGACTAGCGGGTTCTAGCACAGATACG. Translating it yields CASSLGLAGSSTDT. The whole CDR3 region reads CASSLGLAGSSTDTQYF.

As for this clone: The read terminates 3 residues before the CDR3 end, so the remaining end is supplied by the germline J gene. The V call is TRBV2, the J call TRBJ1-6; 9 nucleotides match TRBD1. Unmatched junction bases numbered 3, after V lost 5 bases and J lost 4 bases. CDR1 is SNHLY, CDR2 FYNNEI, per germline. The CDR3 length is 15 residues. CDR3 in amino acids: CASSLGQGYNSPLHF. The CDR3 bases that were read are TGTGCCAGCAGTCTGGGACAGGGATATAATTCACCC.

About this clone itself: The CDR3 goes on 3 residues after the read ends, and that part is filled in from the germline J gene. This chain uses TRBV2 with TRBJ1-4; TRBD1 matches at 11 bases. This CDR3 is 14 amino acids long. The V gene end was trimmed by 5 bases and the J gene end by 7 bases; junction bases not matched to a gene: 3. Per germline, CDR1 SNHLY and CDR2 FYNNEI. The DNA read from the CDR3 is TGTGCCAGCAGTACCGGGACAGGGGGTGAAAAA. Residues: CASSTGTGGEK. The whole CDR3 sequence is CASSTGTGGEKLFF.

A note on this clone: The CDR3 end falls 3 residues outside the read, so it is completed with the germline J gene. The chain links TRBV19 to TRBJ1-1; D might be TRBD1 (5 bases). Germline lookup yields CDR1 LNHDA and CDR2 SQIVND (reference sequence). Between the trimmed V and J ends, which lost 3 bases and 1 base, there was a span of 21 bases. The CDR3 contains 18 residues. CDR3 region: CASSISPGTPSPNTEAFF. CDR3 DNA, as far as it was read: TGTGCCAGTAGTATCAGCCCCGGGACTCCGAGTCCGAACACTGAA.

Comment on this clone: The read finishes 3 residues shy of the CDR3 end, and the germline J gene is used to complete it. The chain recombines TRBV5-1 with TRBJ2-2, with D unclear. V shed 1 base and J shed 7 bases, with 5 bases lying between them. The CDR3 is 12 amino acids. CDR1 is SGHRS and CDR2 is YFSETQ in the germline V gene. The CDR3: CASSLLGGELFF. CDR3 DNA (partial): TGCGCCAGCAGCTTGCTCGGCGGGGAG.